This T cell receptor beta chain appears in the sequencing data of a study of PD-L1 blockade in urothelial cancer. The data were produced by immunoSEQ multiplex PCR, yet TCRdb's version contains in-frame clones alone and is incomplete. The sample lists tens of thousands of clones, more than 75% seen once, with 11% in the top ten. Broader study findings: Pretreatment blood TCR clonality under the median forecast improved survival.

Time point indicated: peripheral blood 6 weeks after treatment start. In regard to this clone: What it binds is unknown.

Germline V CDR1 and CDR2: SNHLY, FYNNEI. After removal of 11 bases from V and 2 bases from J, the junction contained 6 bases not matched to a gene. The CDR3 has 14 residues. The chain couples TRBV2 to TRBJ1-3; TRBD1 agrees at 10 bases. This clonotype was sampled from a woman aged 60-70 years with urothelial cancer. Sequences were derived from PBMCs, sampled around atezolizumab (anti-PD-L1) treatment. In nucleotides, the CDR3 is TGTGCCCGCGGGGACAGGGGCCCTGGAAACACCATATATTTT. As protein: CARGDRGPGNTIYF.